Shown below are 32 T cell receptor beta chains from a single sample sequenced in a study of blood T cell repertoires in COVID-19. The data were produced by immunoSEQ multiplex PCR, yet TCRdb's version contains in-frame clones alone and is incomplete. The data hold fewer than 300,000 clones, with 75% to 95% observed a single time. The specimen was peripheral blood. The receptors stem from a person aged 18 to 35 with COVID-19, enrolled during active disease.

The chain links TRBV27 to TRBJ2-1; 7 bases are shared with TRBD1. CDR1 is MNHEY and CDR2 is SMNVEV in the germline V gene (reference sequence). Trimming took 4 bases from V and 2 from J; bases not matched to a gene: 5. The CDR3 has 15 amino acids. CDR3 protein: CASSSRQGPYNEQFF. CDR3 nucleotides: TGTGCCAGCAGTTCTCGACAGGGCCCCTACAATGAGCAGTTCTTC.

J is TRBJ2-4 and V is TRBV27; D is possibly TRBD2 (7 bases). The CDR3 spans 16 residues. Per the germline V gene, CDR1 is MNHEY and CDR2 is SMNVEV (reference sequence). V lost 5 bases, J lost 8 bases, and 22 bases lay in between. CDR3 sequence: CASSRGASSVAYIQYF. The DNA of the CDR3 is TGTGCCAGCAGTCGGGGGGCCTCCTCGGTTGCGTACATTCAGTACTTC.

This chain connects TRBV27 to TRBJ2-2; no definite D call. CDR1 MNHEY and CDR2 SMNVEV come from the germline V gene (reference sequence). The CDR3 runs to 16 residues. V was cut by 7 bases and J by 0 bases, with 15 bases left in between. The CDR3 protein is CASKNSPLTNTGELFF. CDR3 bases: TGTGCCAGCAAAAATTCTCCCCTAACGAACACCGGGGAGCTGTTTTTT.

This clone was counted only a few times. The chain uses TRBV6-2 or TRBV6-3 and TRBJ1-2; D may be TRBD1 (6 bases). Trimming left V 6 bases short and J 0 bases short, with 8 bases between. The CDR3 sequence is 13 residues long. Germline values: CDR1 MNHEY, CDR2 SVGEGT. The CDR3: CASSRQANYGYTF. CDR3 DNA sequence: TGTGCCAGCAGCCGACAGGCTAACTATGGCTACACCTTC.

This clone was observed a single time. This chain uses TRBV19 with TRBJ1-5; D call uncertain. The CDR3 loop spans 13 amino acids. Deletions cut 4 bases from V and 4 bases from J, with 8 bases between. Germline CDR1 and CDR2: LNHDA and SQIVND (reference sequence). As DNA, the CDR3 is TGTGCCAGTAGTAGGCAGGAAAATCAGCCCCAGCATTTT. As protein: CASSRQENQPQHF. Together with reference TRBV19 and TRBJ1-5, the CDR3 gives the full variable domain: DGGITQSPKYLFRKEGQNVTLSCEQNLNHDAMYWYRQDPGQGLRLIYYSQIVNDFQKGDIAEGYSVSREKKESFPLTVTSAQKNPTAFYLCASSRQENQPQHFGDGTRLSIL.

The V call is TRBV11-1, the J call TRBJ2-7, with 9 bases identical to TRBD2. CDR3 size: 15 residues. Germline CDR1 is SGHAT and CDR2 is FQDESV (reference sequence). The junction had 5 bases not matched to a gene; V was cut back by 1 base and J by 4 bases. DNA of the CDR3: TGTGCCAGCAGCTTAGGGATTAGCGGGAGTTACGAGCAGTACTTC. Protein sequence: CASSLGISGSYEQYF.

The chain joins TRBV28 to TRBJ1-1; weak D call: TRBD1 (5 bases). Germline V gene data show CDR1 as MDHEN and CDR2 as SYDVKM. Trimming left V 5 bases short and J 4 bases short, with 17 bases between. This CDR3 spans 15 amino acids. The CDR3 coding sequence is TGTGCCAGCAGTCTTAGCTCGGGGGAGGGCACTGAAGCTTTCTTT. Translating it yields CASSLSSGEGTEAFF.

The DNA of the CDR3 is TGTGCCAGCAGCTTCTTCAATCAGCCCCAGCATTTT. Amino acid sequence: CASSFFNQPQHF. The chain is built from TRBV7-2 and TRBJ1-5; D remains unclear. V dropped 3 bases and J dropped 3 bases, with 3 bases sitting between them. The CDR3 extends over 12 amino acids. Germline loops: CDR1 SGHTA, CDR2 FQGNSA.

The chain links TRBV6-5 to TRBJ1-1; 7 bases map to TRBD1. V shed 4 bases and J 3 bases; nucleotides not matched to a gene: 8. CDR1 MNHEY and CDR2 SVGAGI come from the germline V gene. The CDR3 consists of 15 residues. The CDR3 nucleotides read TGTGCCAGCAGTTCCCAGGGGGGCATGGACACTGAAGCTTTCTTT. Translation gives CASSSQGGMDTEAFF.

The CDR3 nucleotides are TGTGCCAGCAGTTTATTGGCTCAGCCCCAGCATTTT. Translated: CASSLLAQPQHF. The J gene is TRBJ1-5, the V gene TRBV28; D uncertain. The CDR3 runs 12 residues. Trimming pared 1 base from V and 6 bases from J, leaving 4 bases between. Germline V gene lookup returns CDR1 MDHEN and CDR2 SYDVKM. Looking up the rest from reference TRBV28 and TRBJ1-5 gives the full variable domain: DVKVTQSSRYLVKRTGEKVFLECVQDMDHENMFWYRQDPGLGLRLIYFSYDVKMKEKGDIPEGYSVSREKKERFSLILESASTNQTSMYLCASSLLAQPQHFGDGTRLSIL.

The gene calls are TRBV5-4 and TRBJ2-3; D might be TRBD1 (6 bases). This CDR3 is built from 15 residues. V was trimmed by 6 bases and J by 0 bases, leaving 14 bases between them. Per germline, CDR1 SGHNT and CDR2 YYREEE (reference sequence). CDR3 amino acids: CASTPDSFSTDTQYF. The CDR3 bases are TGTGCCAGCACCCCGGACAGTTTCAGCACAGATACGCAGTATTTT.

The rearrangement links TRBV4-1 to TRBJ2-3; 7 bases map to TRBD1. V gave up 10 bases and J gave up 4 bases; unmatched junction bases: 11. CDR3 length: 14 residues. Looked up from germline, CDR1 is MGHRA and CDR2 is YSYEKL. Here the CDR3 DNA reads TGCGCCACCTCGGCAGGGGGTATGTCAGATACGCAGTATTTT. This encodes CATSAGGMSDTQYF.

This clone was detected once. The J gene is TRBJ1-2, the V gene TRBV19; the D gene is possibly TRBD1 (5 bases). With 7 bases removed from V and 5 bases from J, the gap between germline ends came to 11 bases. Germline V gene data show CDR1 as LNHDA and CDR2 as SQIVND (reference sequence). The CDR3 covers 12 residues. The DNA of the CDR3 is TGTGCCAGTAATGACGGGGGTTATGGCTACACCTTC. This codes for CASNDGGYGYTF.

The V call is TRBV19, the J call TRBJ2-3; D is possibly TRBD1 (6 bases). The CDR3 has 15 residues. Germline values: CDR1 LNHDA, CDR2 SQIVND (reference sequence). V was pared by 3 bases and J by 7 bases, with 17 bases between. CDR3 protein: CASSIHDLGANTQYF. The CDR3 nucleotides are TGTGCCAGTAGTATTCACGACCTGGGGGCTAATACGCAGTATTTT.

The rearrangement joins TRBV4-3 to TRBJ2-7; 9 bases align to TRBD1. Unmatched junction bases numbered 7, after V lost 0 bases and J lost 1 base. Germline V gene lookup returns CDR1 LGHNA and CDR2 YSLEER. The CDR3 contains 17 residues. CDR3 sequence reads: CASSQDRQDRGSYEQYF. In DNA, the CDR3 is TGCGCCAGCAGCCAAGATCGACAGGACAGGGGATCCTACGAGCAGTACTTC.

Here the CDR3 DNA reads TGTGCCAGTAGTATGGCCGTGGCCAGCGAGCAGTACTTC. As protein: CASSMAVASEQYF. The V and J genes are TRBV19 and TRBJ2-7; D gene unclear. V lost 3 bases to trimming and J lost 6 bases, with 12 bases between them. CDR3 size: 13 residues. In germline, CDR1 is LNHDA, CDR2 SQIVND (reference sequence).

This rearrangement joins TRBV19 to TRBJ2-7, with 14 bases identical to TRBD2. The CDR3 spans 14 residues. Per the germline V gene, CDR1 is LNHDA and CDR2 is SQIVND (reference sequence). Germline trimming cut 6 bases from V and 7 bases from J; bases unmatched to any gene: 5. CDR3 region: CASRGLAGAEEQYF. Here the CDR3 DNA reads TGTGCCAGTAGGGGACTAGCGGGAGCGGAAGAGCAGTACTTC.

The V call is TRBV6-5, the J call TRBJ2-1; tentatively, D is TRBD2 (5 bases). The CDR3 contains 14 residues. Germline V lookup: CDR1 MNHEY, CDR2 SVGAGI. Trimming removed 0 bases at V and 6 bases at J, with 9 bases between. The CDR3 nucleotides read TGTGCCAGCAGTTACTCAACTAGAGTCAATGAGCAGTTCTTC. Translated, it gives CASSYSTRVNEQFF.

The table lists this clone with a count of one. The V call is TRBV9, the J call TRBJ2-1, with TRBD2 identical over 10 bases. The CDR3 is 16 amino acids. The germline CDR1 and CDR2 sequences are SGDLS and YYNGEE. J was trimmed by 3 bases and V by 0 bases; bases with no gene match: 3. The CDR3 protein is CASSVGPSGSYNEQFF. The CDR3 DNA reads as TGTGCCAGCAGCGTAGGGCCTAGCGGGAGCTACAATGAGCAGTTCTTC.

This clone was observed once. J is TRBJ1-1 and V is TRBV6-5; tentatively, D is TRBD1 (5 bases). V lost 11 bases to trimming and J lost 1 base, with 14 bases between them. The germline CDR1 and CDR2 sequences are MNHEY and SVGAGI. The CDR3 totals 13 residues. CDR3 bases: TGTGCCGCTGACCGGGGGGAGAACACTGAAGCTTTCTTT. Amino acids: CAADRGENTEAFF.

The chain has TRBV7-9 and TRBJ2-7; D not resolved. The V and J ends lost 5 bases and 3 bases respectively, with 11 bases between them. Germline V gene sequence: CDR1 SEHNR, CDR2 FQNEAQ (reference sequence). The CDR3 has 13 amino acids. The CDR3 loop is CASSPADFYEQYF. Written as DNA, the CDR3 is TGTGCCAGCAGCCCTGCCGACTTCTACGAGCAGTACTTC.

The V and J genes are TRBV6-5 and TRBJ2-7, with a possible D match to TRBD1 (5 bases). The CDR3 consists of 14 residues. Germline CDR1 MNHEY, CDR2 SVGAGI. Trimming removed 8 bases from V and 6 bases from J, with 20 bases in between. In DNA form, the CDR3 reads TGTGCCAGCCTTTTTACCCAGGGTTCTGGCGAGCAGTACTTC. Its translation is CASLFTQGSGEQYF.

The CDR3 is CASILTGGTEAFF. As DNA, the CDR3 is TGTGCCAGCATCCTTACAGGGGGAACTGAAGCTTTCTTT. The rearrangement joins TRBV2 to TRBJ1-1, with TRBD1 identical over 8 bases. This CDR3 has 13 amino acids. V dropped 7 bases and J dropped 5; count of bases not matched to a gene: 6. CDR1 is SNHLY, CDR2 FYNNEI, per germline.

The chain has TRBV5-6 and TRBJ1-1; D possibly corresponds to TRBD1 (6 bases). This CDR3 region has 12 residues. V lost 6 bases to trimming and J lost 4 bases, with 10 bases between them. Per germline, CDR1 SGHDT and CDR2 YYEEEE. This CDR3 is CASTLGGTEAFF. CDR3 nucleotide sequence: TGTGCCAGCACCCTAGGGGGCACTGAAGCTTTCTTT.

The V and J genes are TRBV9 and TRBJ2-1; TRBD2 is a possible D gene (5 bases). The CDR3 is made up of 15 amino acids. The V gene's germline CDR1 is SGDLS and CDR2 YYNGEE. V was shortened by 4 bases and J by 5 bases, with 16 bases between the two germline ends. CDR3 DNA: TGTGCCAGCAGCATGGGCTTTCCTAGCCACAATGAGCAGTTCTTC. Translating gives CASSMGFPSHNEQFF.

J is TRBJ1-3 and V is TRBV3-1 (or the pseudogene TRBV3-2); maybe TRBD1 (5 bases). Trimming cost V 5 bases and J 1 base, with 6 bases left between them. CDR3 length: 13 residues. Germline V gene sequence: CDR1 LGHDT, CDR2 YNNKEL (reference sequence). The CDR3 nucleotides are TGTGCCAGCAGCAGGGGTTCTGGAAACACCATATATTTT. Its protein product is CASSRGSGNTIYF.

The chain has TRBV3-1 (or the pseudogene TRBV3-2) and TRBJ2-5; tentative D call: TRBD1 (6 bases). Per germline, CDR1 LGHDT and CDR2 YNNKEL (reference sequence). Between the trimmed V and J ends, which lost 0 bases and 2 bases, there was a span of 10 bases. CDR3 length: 15 amino acids. The CDR3 protein is CASSQETGPQETQYF. The CDR3 coding sequence is TGTGCCAGCAGCCAAGAGACAGGTCCTCAAGAGACCCAGTACTTC.

V is TRBV6-5 and J is TRBJ2-3; 10 positions agree with TRBD2. CDR3 length: 15 residues. V was clipped by 2 bases and J by 4 bases; unmatched bases: 3. The V gene's germline CDR1 is MNHEY and CDR2 SVGAGI. The CDR3 sequence: CASSYTSGMADTQYF. The CDR3 region has the DNA TGTGCCAGCAGTTACACTAGCGGGATGGCAGATACGCAGTATTTT.

The V call is TRBV7-9, the J call TRBJ1-2; D ambiguous. The CDR3 loop spans 12 amino acids. Trimming pared 3 bases from V and 1 base from J, leaving 3 bases between. Germline lookup yields CDR1 SEHNR and CDR2 FQNEAQ (reference sequence). The CDR3 DNA follows: TGTGCCAGCAGCTTCCGTAACTATGGCTACACCTTC. Protein: CASSFRNYGYTF.

This rearrangement joins TRBV6-5 to TRBJ2-3, with D possibly TRBD1 on 5 matching bases. V shed 7 bases and J shed 6 bases, with 14 bases lying between them. CDR1 is MNHEY and CDR2 is SVGAGI in the germline V gene. CDR3 length equals 13 residues. The CDR3: CASKTTGPDTQYF. The CDR3 nucleotides read TGTGCCAGCAAGACAACAGGTCCCGATACGCAGTATTTT.

The rearrangement uses TRBV9 and TRBJ2-7; D is undetermined. The germline V gene encodes CDR1 SGDLS and CDR2 YYNGEE. Trimming removed 4 bases from V and 7 bases from J, with 15 bases in between. This CDR3 spans 13 amino acids. DNA for the CDR3: TGTGCCAGCAGCTTAGGACCCTCTAGGGAGCAGTACTTC. As protein: CASSLGPSREQYF. Complete variable domain (other parts from reference TRBV9 and TRBJ2-7): DSGVTQTPKHLITATGQRVTLRCSPRSGDLSVYWYQQSLDQGLQFLIQYYNGEERAKGNILERFSAQQFPDLHSELNLSSLELGDSALYFCASSLGPSREQYFGPGTRLTVT.

The J gene is TRBJ2-2, the V gene TRBV7-8; D not certain. Germline V gene data show CDR1 as SGHVS and CDR2 as FQNEAQ. Trimming left V 2 bases short and J 2 bases short, with 6 bases between. The CDR3 spans 14 residues. CDR3 DNA: TGTGCCAGCAGCTTATTGGCCAACACCGGGGAGCTGTTTTTT. Its protein product is CASSLLANTGELFF.